The T cell receptor beta chain under discussion was sequenced for a study of CD8+ T cells in alopecia areata. Study outcomes and limitations: Higher clonality and more expanded CD8+ clones appeared in lesional than normal scalp.

A note on this clone: The antigen remains unidentified.

The sequencing template was cDNA reverse transcribed from extracted RNA. Only in-frame clones appear in the TCRdb table, and some are missing; sequencing was by immunoSEQ multiplex PCR. The profile covers roughly 210,000 clones, with approximately 45% appearing a single time and over 2% taken by the ten largest. The V and J ends lost 6 bases and 0 bases, in that order; junction bases with no gene match: 5. Germline CDR1 reads SNHLY; CDR2 reads FYNNEI. CDR3 length: 15 amino acids. Treatment of the sample: oral pan-JAK inhibitor, 5-10 mg twice daily. Sorting separated CD4+ and CD8+ T cells out of PBMCs.

Material: CD4+ T cells sorted from blood, obtained at approximately week 36, from a patient treated with tofacitinib. The V call is TRBV2, the J call TRBJ2-3; 8 nucleotides match TRBD2. This TCR was sampled from a human donor with alopecia areata. In nucleotides, the CDR3 is TGTGCCAGCAGGGGACTAGACCTTAGCACAGATACGCAGTATTTT. It codes for CASRGLDLSTDTQYF.